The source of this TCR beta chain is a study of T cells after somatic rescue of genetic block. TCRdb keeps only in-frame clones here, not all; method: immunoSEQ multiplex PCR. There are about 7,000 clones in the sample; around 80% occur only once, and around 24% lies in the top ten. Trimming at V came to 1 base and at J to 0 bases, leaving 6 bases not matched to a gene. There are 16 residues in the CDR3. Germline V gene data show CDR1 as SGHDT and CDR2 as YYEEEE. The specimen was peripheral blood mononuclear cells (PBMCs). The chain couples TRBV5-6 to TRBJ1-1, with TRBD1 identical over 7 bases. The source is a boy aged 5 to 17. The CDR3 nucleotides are TGTGCCAGCAGCTTGTCGACAGGGATTTTGAACACTGAAGCTTTCTTT. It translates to CASSLSTGILNTEAFF. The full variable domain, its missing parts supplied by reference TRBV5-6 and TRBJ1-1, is DAGVTQSPTHLIKTRGQQVTLRCSPKSGHDTVSWYQQALGQGPQFIFQYYEEEERQRGNFPDRFSGHQFPNYSSELNVNALLLGDSALYLCASSLSTGILNTEAFFGQGTRLTVV.